This TCR beta chain was retrieved from a study of OX40 agonist ivuxolimab in advanced cancers. Study-level background: Ivuxolimab doses were 0.01, 0.1, 0.3, 1.5, 3 or 10 mg/kg every 2 weeks. Eligibility rules accepted prior anti-PD-1, anti-PD-L1 or anti-CTLA-4 therapy, and under 45% had some.

Looked up from germline, CDR1 is MNHNS and CDR2 is SASEGT. Trimming cost V 2 bases and J 2 bases, with 10 bases left between them. The CDR3 covers 14 residues. Peripheral blood came from all dose cohorts at three timepoints. Generated by immunoSEQ multiplex PCR, the TCRdb table keeps only in-frame clones and is missing some. Here the sample spans nearly 20,000 clones, around four fifths being singletons. Worth noting for this clone: Its antigen is not known.

Study-level points and caveats: No determination was made of the antigen specificity of the expanded peripheral T cells.

J is TRBJ2-7 and V is TRBV6-1; possible D gene TRBD2, 6 bases. The sample consisted of CD4+ or CD8+ T cells sorted from blood, taken in a trial of the OX40 agonist ivuxolimab. The clonotype originates from an adult with an advanced solid tumor such as melanoma, head and neck, liver or kidney cancer. Written as DNA, the CDR3 is TGTGCCAGCAGTGAAACGGGGGTCCCCTACGAGCAGTACTTC. Translation gives CASSETGVPYEQYF.